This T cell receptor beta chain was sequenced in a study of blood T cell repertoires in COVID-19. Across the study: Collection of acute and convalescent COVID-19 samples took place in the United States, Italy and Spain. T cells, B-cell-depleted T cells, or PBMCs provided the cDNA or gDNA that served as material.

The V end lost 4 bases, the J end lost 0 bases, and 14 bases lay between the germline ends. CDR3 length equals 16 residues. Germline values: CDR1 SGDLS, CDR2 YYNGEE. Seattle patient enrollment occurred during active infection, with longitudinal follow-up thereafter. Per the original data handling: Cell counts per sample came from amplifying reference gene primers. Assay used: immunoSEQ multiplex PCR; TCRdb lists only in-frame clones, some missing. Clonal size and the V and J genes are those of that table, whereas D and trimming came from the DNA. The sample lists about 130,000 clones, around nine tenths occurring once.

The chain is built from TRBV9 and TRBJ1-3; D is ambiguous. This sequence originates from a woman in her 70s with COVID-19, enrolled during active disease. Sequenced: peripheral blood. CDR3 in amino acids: CASSSYRVSSGNTIYF. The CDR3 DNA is TGTGCCAGCAGCTCTTACCGGGTTTCCTCTGGAAACACCATATATTTT.